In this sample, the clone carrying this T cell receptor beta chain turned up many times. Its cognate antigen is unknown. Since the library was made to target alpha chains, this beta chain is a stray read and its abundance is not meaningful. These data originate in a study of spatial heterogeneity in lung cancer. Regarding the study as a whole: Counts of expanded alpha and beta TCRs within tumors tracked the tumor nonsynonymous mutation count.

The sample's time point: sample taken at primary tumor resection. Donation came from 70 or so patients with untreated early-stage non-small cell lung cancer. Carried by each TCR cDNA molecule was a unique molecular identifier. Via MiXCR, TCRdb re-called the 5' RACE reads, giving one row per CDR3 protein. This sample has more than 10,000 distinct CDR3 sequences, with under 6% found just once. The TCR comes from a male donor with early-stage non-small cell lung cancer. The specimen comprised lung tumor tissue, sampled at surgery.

In DNA form, the CDR3 reads TGTGCCAGCAGTGTCCGGGACACCTTTAACTATGGCTACACCTTC. Its protein product is CASSVRDTFNYGYTF. This chain links TRBV28 with TRBJ1-2; perhaps TRBD1 as D (6 bases). V was trimmed by 5 bases and J by 1 base, leaving 14 bases between them. This CDR3 has 15 residues. The germline gives CDR1 MDHEN, CDR2 SYDVKM.